Following are 27 T cell receptor beta chains from one sample sequenced in a study of cytomegalovirus exposure and HLA in healthy donors. Primers included in the PCR were 60 Vbeta and 13 Jbeta primers. Generated by immunoSEQ multiplex PCR, the TCRdb table keeps only in-frame clones and is missing some. Of some 130,000 clones listed, 80% are singletons. Material for sequencing was PBMCs. The origin of the receptors is a young man in good health and CMV-seronegative.

The chain joins TRBV28 to TRBJ1-3; D not certain. There are 14 residues in the CDR3. Germline V CDR1 and CDR2: MDHEN, SYDVKM. V lost 2 bases and J 4 bases, leaving 9 bases between the germline ends. The CDR3 protein is CASSLRWAGNTIYF. CDR3 nucleotide sequence: TGTGCCAGCAGTTTAAGATGGGCGGGAAACACCATATATTTT.

The chain couples TRBV2 to TRBJ2-1; D is undetermined. The CDR3 covers 12 residues. V was pared by 7 bases and J by 6 bases, with 10 bases between. CDR1 SNHLY and CDR2 FYNNEI come from the germline V gene. CDR3 sequence: CASTEEFNEQFF. The CDR3 coding sequence is TGTGCCAGCACCGAGGAATTCAATGAGCAGTTCTTC.

This chain joins TRBV10-3 and TRBJ1-2, with 11 nucleotides matching TRBD1. After removal of 4 bases from V and 5 bases from J, the junction contained 3 bases not matched to a gene. This CDR3 is built from 14 residues. CDR1 and CDR2 (germline): ENHRY, SYGVKD. The CDR3 DNA reads TGTGCCATCAGTGTCGGGACAGGGGGGTATGGCTACACCTTC. Amino acids: CAISVGTGGYGYTF.

The chain employs TRBV18 and TRBJ2-3; D is possibly TRBD2 (5 bases). Germline V lookup: CDR1 KGHSH, CDR2 LQKENI. The ends were cut back, 5 bases at V and 0 bases at J, with 15 bases in the middle. This CDR3 contains 16 residues. The CDR3 sequence is CASSDYLGGSTDTQYF. The CDR3 DNA reads as TGTGCCAGCTCAGACTACCTCGGCGGTAGCACAGATACGCAGTATTTT. Full variable domain (missing parts from reference TRBV18 and TRBJ2-3): NAGVMQNPRHLVRRRGQEARLRCSPMKGHSHVYWYRQLPEEGLKFMVYLQKENIIDESGMPKERFSAEFPKEGPSILRIQQVVRGDSAAYFCASSDYLGGSTDTQYFGPGTRLTVL.

The V and J genes are TRBV19 and TRBJ2-5, with a tentative D call TRBD2 (6 bases). V was clipped by 10 bases and J by 2 bases, with 17 bases between them. The CDR3 runs 14 residues. Germline assignment: CDR1 LNHDA and CDR2 SQIVND (reference sequence). CDR3 sequence: CATSPRGYQETQYF. CDR3 DNA: TGTGCCACCTCACCGCGGGGCTATCAAGAGACCCAGTACTTC.

This chain links TRBV6-1 with TRBJ2-3; perhaps TRBD2 as D (5 bases). CDR3 size: 13 residues. Trimming removed 8 bases from V and 2 bases from J, with 11 bases in between. CDR1 and CDR2 from the germline V gene are MNHNS and SASEGT. The DNA for the CDR3 is TGTGCCAGCGAGGACTTTGTCACAGATACGCAGTATTTT. Protein: CASEDFVTDTQYF.

The chain joins TRBV7-8 to TRBJ2-4; D might be TRBD2 (6 bases). The V and J ends lost 4 bases and 0 bases respectively, with 13 bases between them. Germline V gene sequence: CDR1 SGHVS, CDR2 FQNEAQ. The CDR3 has 16 residues. In nucleotides, the CDR3 is TGTGCCAGCAGCTCAGGGACTTGGGGAGCCAAAAACATTCAGTACTTC. This translates into CASSSGTWGAKNIQYF.

This clone was detected once. The V and J genes are TRBV4-1 and TRBJ2-7; 7 bases are shared with TRBD1. CDR1 is MGHRA, CDR2 YSYEKL, per germline. Trimming removed 0 bases from V and 2 bases from J; junction bases left unmatched: 7. This CDR3 has 16 residues. The CDR3 is CASSQEGAGTAYEQYF. The CDR3 nucleotides are TGCGCCAGCAGCCAAGAAGGGGCAGGGACAGCCTACGAGCAGTACTTC.

CDR3 region: CASSSRMSYGYTF. CDR3 coding DNA: TGTGCCAGCAGCTCCCGAATGAGCTATGGCTACACCTTC. This chain connects TRBV7-2 to TRBJ1-2; D gene ambiguous. CDR1 is SGHTA and CDR2 is FQGNSA in the germline V gene. Trimming stripped 4 bases from V and 4 bases from J, with 10 bases between. CDR3 length: 13 residues.

This clone was recorded a few times. The rearrangement uses TRBV4-1 and TRBJ1-1; TRBD1 aligns across 10 bases. This CDR3 is built from 15 residues. The germline V gene encodes CDR1 MGHRA and CDR2 YSYEKL. V dropped 1 base and J dropped 3; count of bases not matched to a gene: 2. The CDR3 reads CASSQGQGAYTEAFF. Here the CDR3 DNA reads TGCGCCAGCAGCCAAGGACAGGGGGCCTACACTGAAGCTTTCTTT.

The chain links TRBV27 to TRBJ1-4, with 9 nucleotides matching TRBD1. The CDR3 extends over 15 amino acids. The germline V gene encodes CDR1 MNHEY and CDR2 SMNVEV (reference sequence). J lost 4 bases, V lost 5 bases, and 5 bases had no gene match. This CDR3 is CASSLQGAGNEKLFF. The CDR3 nucleotides are TGTGCCAGCAGTCTACAGGGGGCTGGTAATGAAAAACTGTTTTTT.

The CDR3 sequence is CASSFPRLAEQYF. For the CDR3, the DNA is TGTGCCAGCAGTTTCCCGAGACTAGCCGAGCAGTACTTC. The chain employs TRBV28 and TRBJ2-7; 7 nucleotides agree with TRBD2. Germline-derived CDR1 and CDR2 are MDHEN and SYDVKM. V trimming: 3 bases; J trimming: 6 bases; junction bases outside the gene matches: 5. The CDR3 sequence is 13 residues long.

V and J are TRBV7-9 and TRBJ2-7; tentatively, D is TRBD2 (5 bases). The V gene's germline CDR1 is SEHNR and CDR2 FQNEAQ (reference sequence). CDR3 size: 13 residues. V dropped 5 bases and J dropped 4 bases, with 12 bases sitting between them. The CDR3 coding sequence is TGTGCCAGCAGCACCGGAGGTGGATACGAGCAGTACTTC. Translating it yields CASSTGGGYEQYF. The complete variable domain, with remaining parts taken from reference TRBV7-9 and TRBJ2-7, reads DTGVSQNPRHKITKRGQNVTFRCDPISEHNRLYWYRQTLGQGPEFLTYFQNEAQLEKSRLLSDRFSAERPKGSFSTLEIQRTEQGDSAMYLCASSTGGGYEQYFGPGTRLTVT.

This clone was counted a single time. The genes are TRBV4-1 and TRBJ2-7; 8 nucleotides line up with TRBD1. V lost 1 base to trimming and J lost 0 bases; unmatched junction nucleotides: 2. There are 15 residues in the CDR3. From germline, CDR1 is MGHRA and CDR2 YSYEKL. CDR3 in amino acids: CASSQGGQDSYEQYF. As DNA, the CDR3 is TGCGCCAGCAGCCAAGGGGGACAGGACTCCTACGAGCAGTACTTC.

The CDR3 DNA follows: TGTGCCAGCAGAATAGACACCGGGGAGCTGTTTTTT. Protein: CASRIDTGELFF. The rearrangement links TRBV28 to TRBJ2-2; D is undetermined. The CDR3 consists of 12 residues. V lost 6 bases, J lost 3 bases, and 5 bases lay in between. Germline V gene data show CDR1 as MDHEN and CDR2 as SYDVKM.

This chain joins TRBV9 and TRBJ2-1; TRBD2 aligns across 11 bases. CDR3 length: 15 residues. CDR1 SGDLS and CDR2 YYNGEE come from the germline V gene. The ends lost 5 bases at V and 7 bases at J; junction bases unmatched: 8. CDR3 DNA: TGTGCCAGCAGTACTAGCGGGAGTCCCGTGAATGAGCAGTTCTTC. It encodes CASSTSGSPVNEQFF.

The chain has TRBV6-5 and TRBJ2-5; D is undetermined. With 4 bases removed from V and 4 bases from J, the gap between germline ends came to 4 bases. Germline-derived CDR1 and CDR2 are MNHEY and SVGAGI. The CDR3 is 11 residues long. The CDR3 nucleotides are TGTGCCAGCAGTTCGGGAGAGACCCAGTACTTC. Amino acids: CASSSGETQYF.

The chain joins TRBV29-1 to TRBJ2-3, with 14 bases aligning to TRBD2. The trim removed 6 bases at V and 0 bases at J, leaving 14 bases unmatched. CDR1 is SQVTM, CDR2 ANQGSEA, per germline. This CDR3 comprises 19 residues. The CDR3 coding sequence is TGCAGCGTGGATACCGGGACTAGCGGGAGTATTTCTAGCACAGATACGCAGTATTTT. It yields the protein CSVDTGTSGSISSTDTQYF.

The V call is TRBV11-3, the J call TRBJ2-1; TRBD1 might be the D (6 bases). Germline-derived CDR1 and CDR2 are SGHNT and YENEEA. The CDR3 sequence is 17 residues long. Deletions cut 0 bases from V and 6 bases from J, with 18 bases between. CDR3 sequence reads: CASSLDRDTTGSNEQFF. The CDR3 DNA is TGTGCCAGCAGCTTAGACCGGGACACCACAGGGAGCAATGAGCAGTTCTTC.

The genes are TRBV6-5 and TRBJ2-5; D is perhaps TRBD1 (6 bases). Germline-derived CDR1 and CDR2 are MNHEY and SVGAGI. V was shortened by 3 bases and J by 3 bases, with 11 bases between the two germline ends. The CDR3 has 14 residues. DNA of the CDR3: TGTGCCAGCAGTTATCAGGGGATGAAAGAGACCCAGTACTTC. It yields the protein CASSYQGMKETQYF.

On this clone itself: The CDR3 carries no conserved terminal phenylalanine or tryptophan, so it likely arises from a read error. The chain employs TRBV13 and TRBJ2-7; D is possibly TRBD2 (6 bases). CDR3 length: 15 residues. Trimming left V 5 bases short and J 3 bases short, with 17 bases between. The germline V gene has CDR1 PRHDT and CDR2 FYEKMQ (reference sequence). The CDR3 DNA reads TGTGCCAGCAGCCCCCGTGGAAGCGGGCACTACGAGCAGTACTCC. Translation: CASSPRGSGHYEQYS.

The chain has TRBV15 and TRBJ2-1; 11 nucleotides agree with TRBD2. This CDR3 region has 15 residues. V was clipped by 6 bases and J by 2 bases; unmatched bases: 3. CDR1 LNHNV and CDR2 YYDKDF come from the germline V gene (reference sequence). The CDR3 loop reads CATRETSGAYNEQFF. CDR3 nucleotides: TGTGCCACCAGGGAGACTAGCGGGGCCTACAATGAGCAGTTCTTC. Drawing the rest from reference TRBV15 and TRBJ2-1, the complete variable domain is DAMVIQNPRYQVTQFGKPVTLSCSQTLNHNVMYWYQQKSSQAPKLLFHYYDKDFNNEADTPDNFQSRRPNTSFCFLDIRSPGLGDTAMYLCATRETSGAYNEQFFGPGTRLTVL.

The V call is TRBV4-3, the J call TRBJ1-2, with unresolved D. CDR1 and CDR2 from the germline V gene are LGHNA and YSLEER. The CDR3 is made up of 13 amino acids. Trimming took 1 base from V and 7 from J, leaving 10 bases between them. This chain's CDR3 is CASSQGGSGGYTF. The CDR3 DNA reads TGCGCCAGCAGCCAAGGCGGCAGTGGTGGCTACACCTTC.

The CDR3 bases are TGTGCCAGCAGTGTAGCGGGAGGGGCAGATACGCAGTATTTT. Translating it yields CASSVAGGADTQYF. The chain joins TRBV6-4 to TRBJ2-3; TRBD2 aligns across 11 bases. This CDR3 comprises 14 residues. The germline V gene encodes CDR1 MRHNA and CDR2 SNTAGT. V lost 4 bases to trimming and J lost 4 bases; unmatched junction nucleotides: 1.

The rearrangement uses TRBV9 and TRBJ2-1, with D uncertain. Germline CDR1 reads SGDLS; CDR2 reads YYNGEE. The V and J ends lost 4 bases and 2 bases respectively, with 16 bases between them. The CDR3 is 16 amino acids. CDR3 coding DNA: TGTGCCAGCAGCACCGGGTCCTTAGGCACCTACAATGAGCAGTTCTTC. Protein product: CASSTGSLGTYNEQFF.

The chain employs TRBV7-8 and TRBJ2-1, with 9 bases that match TRBD1. The germline gives CDR1 SGHVS, CDR2 FQNEAQ. The CDR3 extends over 19 amino acids. J was trimmed by 5 bases and V by 0 bases; bases with no gene match: 14. The DNA of the CDR3 is TGTGCCAGCAGCTTAGCCCCGGACAGGGGCTCTTCGGGGGACAATGAGCAGTTCTTC. It translates to CASSLAPDRGSSGDNEQFF.

CDR3 protein: CASSQVTETYYNEQFF. The CDR3 DNA is TGCGCCAGCAGCCAAGTCACCGAGACTTACTACAATGAGCAGTTCTTC. The chain uses TRBV4-1 and TRBJ2-1, with D unclear. CDR3 size: 16 residues. V was pared by 1 base and J by 3 bases, with 13 bases between. Germline V gene data show CDR1 as MGHRA and CDR2 as YSYEKL.